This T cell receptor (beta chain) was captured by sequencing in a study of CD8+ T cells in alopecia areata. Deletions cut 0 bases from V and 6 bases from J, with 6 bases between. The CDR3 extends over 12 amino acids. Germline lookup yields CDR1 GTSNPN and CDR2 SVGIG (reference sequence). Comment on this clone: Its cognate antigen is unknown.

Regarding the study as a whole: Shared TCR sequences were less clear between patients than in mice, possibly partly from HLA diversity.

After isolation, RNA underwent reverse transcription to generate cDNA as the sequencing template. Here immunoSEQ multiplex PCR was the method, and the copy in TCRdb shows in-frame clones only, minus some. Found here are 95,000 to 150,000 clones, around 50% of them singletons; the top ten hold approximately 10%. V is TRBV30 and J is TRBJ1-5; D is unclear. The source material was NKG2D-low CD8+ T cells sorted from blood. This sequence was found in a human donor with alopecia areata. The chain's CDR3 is CAWSVDGQPQHF. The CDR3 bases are TGTGCCTGGAGTGTAGACGGTCAGCCCCAGCATTTT.